Listed below are T cell receptor beta chains from one sample, sequenced in a study of blood T cells in healthy people across ages. Each CDR3 protein is one row after TCRdb ran MiXCR on the 5' RACE reads. Seen here are some 1.5 million distinct CDR3 sequences, 40% to 45% observed once, and the top ten hold 4%. What was sequenced was blood. Receptors were obtained from a woman aged 18-29 years in good health. The CDR3 runs from the conserved cysteine through the conserved F or W. A D gene is named only where the DNA matches it firmly. Size is stated for part of the rows, as once, few or many counts, or as a class when the clone is expanded.

j_gene | abundance | d_gene | v_gene | CDR3nt | CDR3aa
TRBJ2-6 | NA | NA | TRBV12-3/TRBV12-4 | TGTGCCAGTGGGGGTTCATCTGGGGCCAACGTCCTGACTTTC | CASGGSSGANVLTF
TRBJ2-1 | few | TRBD2 | TRBV4-1 | TGCGCCAGCAGCCCGCCGGGACTAGCCTACAATGAGCAGTTCTTC | CASSPPGLAYNEQFF
TRBJ2-4 | NA | NA | TRBV12-5 | TGTGCTAGTGGTTTACAGGGACTAGCCAAAAACATTCAGTACTTC | CASGLQGLAKNIQYF
TRBJ1-5 | NA | NA | TRBV20-1 | TGCAGTGCTAGAAGGAACAATCAGCCCCAGCATTTT | CSARRNNQPQHF
TRBJ2-5 | NA | TRBD1 | TRBV29-1 | TGCAGCGTTGGCGGACAGGGTGAGGCCCAGTACTTC | CSVGGQGEAQYF
TRBJ2-3 | NA | NA | TRBV4-1 | TGCGCCAGCAGCCAAGTGCGGACTAGGGGGTTCGTCACAGATACGCAGTATTTT | CASSQVRTRGFVTDTQYF
TRBJ2-1 | few | NA | TRBV27 | TGTGCCAGCAGTTCCTTGACAGCAATCTACAATGAGCAGTTCTTC | CASSSLTAIYNEQFF
TRBJ2-3 | NA | NA | TRBV4-1 | TGCGCCAGCAGCCAAGGGAGGGACACAGATACGCAGTATTTT | CASSQGRDTDTQYF
TRBJ2-7 | few | NA | TRBV12-1 | TGTGCCAGCAGCTTTGACAGGGTGGGCTCCTACGAGCAGTACTTC | CASSFDRVGSYEQYF
TRBJ1-5 | NA | NA | TRBV6-2/TRBV6-3 | TGTGCCAGCAGTTATTGGTTTCAGCCCCAGCATTTT | CASSYWFQPQHF
TRBJ2-1 | NA | NA | TRBV27 | TGTGCCAGCAGTCCTCTTCTCTCCTACAATGAGCAGTTCTTC | CASSPLLSYNEQFF
TRBJ1-2 | few | NA | TRBV6-5 | TGTGCCAGCAGTTATAACAGGGAAGGCTATGGCTACACCTTC | CASSYNREGYGYTF
TRBJ1-2 | few | NA | TRBV29-1 | TGCAGCGTTGGTAGGGTGAACTATGGCTACACCTTC | CSVGRVNYGYTF